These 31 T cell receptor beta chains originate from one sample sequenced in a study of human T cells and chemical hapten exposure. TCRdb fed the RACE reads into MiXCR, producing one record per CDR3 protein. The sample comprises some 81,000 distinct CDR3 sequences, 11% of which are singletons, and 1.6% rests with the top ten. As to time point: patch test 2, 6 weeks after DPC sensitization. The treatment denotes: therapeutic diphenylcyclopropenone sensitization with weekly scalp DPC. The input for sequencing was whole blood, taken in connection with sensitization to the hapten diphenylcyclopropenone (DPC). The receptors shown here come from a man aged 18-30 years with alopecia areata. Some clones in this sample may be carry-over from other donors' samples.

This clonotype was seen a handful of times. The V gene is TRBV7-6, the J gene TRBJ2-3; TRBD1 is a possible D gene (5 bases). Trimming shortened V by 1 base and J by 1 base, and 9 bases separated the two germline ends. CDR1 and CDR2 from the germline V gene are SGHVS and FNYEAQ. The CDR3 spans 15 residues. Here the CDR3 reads CASSLEGAGTDTQYF. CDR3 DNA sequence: TGTGCCAGCAGCTTAGAAGGGGCAGGCACAGATACGCAGTATTTT.

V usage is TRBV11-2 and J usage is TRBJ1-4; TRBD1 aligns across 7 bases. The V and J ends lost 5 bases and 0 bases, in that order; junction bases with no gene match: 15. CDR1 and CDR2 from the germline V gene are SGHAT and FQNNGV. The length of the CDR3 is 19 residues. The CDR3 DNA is TGTGCCAGCAGCCACTGGACAGGTGGACGGGGTCCAACTAATGAAAAACTGTTTTTT. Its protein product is CASSHWTGGRGPTNEKLFF.

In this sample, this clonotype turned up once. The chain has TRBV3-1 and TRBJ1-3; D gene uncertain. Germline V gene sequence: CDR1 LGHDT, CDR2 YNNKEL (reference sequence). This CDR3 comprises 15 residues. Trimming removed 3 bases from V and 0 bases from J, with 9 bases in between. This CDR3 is CASSHDLLSGNTIYF. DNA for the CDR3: TGTGCCAGCAGCCATGATCTACTCTCTGGAAACACCATATATTTT.

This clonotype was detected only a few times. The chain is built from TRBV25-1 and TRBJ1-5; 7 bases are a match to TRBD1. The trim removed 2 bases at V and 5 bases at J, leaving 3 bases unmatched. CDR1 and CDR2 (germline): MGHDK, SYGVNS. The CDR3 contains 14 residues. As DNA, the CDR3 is TGTGCCAGCAGTGAAAAACAGGGGCATCAGCCCCAGCATTTT. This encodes CASSEKQGHQPQHF.

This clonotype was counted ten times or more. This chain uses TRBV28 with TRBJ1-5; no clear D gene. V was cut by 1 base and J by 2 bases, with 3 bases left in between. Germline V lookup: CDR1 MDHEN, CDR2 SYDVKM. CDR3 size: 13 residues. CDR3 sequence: CASSLLGNQPQHF. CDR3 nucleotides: TGTGCCAGCAGTTTATTAGGCAATCAGCCCCAGCATTTT. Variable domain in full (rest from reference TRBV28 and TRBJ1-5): DVKVTQSSRYLVKRTGEKVFLECVQDMDHENMFWYRQDPGLGLRLIYFSYDVKMKEKGDIPEGYSVSREKKERFSLILESASTNQTSMYLCASSLLGNQPQHFGDGTRLSIL.

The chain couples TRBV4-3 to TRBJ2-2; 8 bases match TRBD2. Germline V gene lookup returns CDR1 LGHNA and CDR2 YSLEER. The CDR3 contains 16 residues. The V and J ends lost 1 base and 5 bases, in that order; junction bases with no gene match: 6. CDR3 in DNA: TGCGCCAGCAGCCAAGTTCCAGCGGGGGTGACCGGGGAGCTGTTTTTT. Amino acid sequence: CASSQVPAGVTGELFF.

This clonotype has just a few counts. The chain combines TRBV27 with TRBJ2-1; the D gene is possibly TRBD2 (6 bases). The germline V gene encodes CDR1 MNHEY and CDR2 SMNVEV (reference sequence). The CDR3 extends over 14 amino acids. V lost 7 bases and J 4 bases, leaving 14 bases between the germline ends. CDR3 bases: TGTGCCAGCATCGCATCGGGGGTTTACAATGAGCAGTTCTTC. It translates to CASIASGVYNEQFF.

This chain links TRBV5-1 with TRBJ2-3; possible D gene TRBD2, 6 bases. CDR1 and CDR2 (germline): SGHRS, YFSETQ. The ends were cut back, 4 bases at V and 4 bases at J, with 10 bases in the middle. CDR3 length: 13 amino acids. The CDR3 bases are TGCGCCAGCAGCCGGGACTTTGCAGATACGCAGTATTTT. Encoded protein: CASSRDFADTQYF.

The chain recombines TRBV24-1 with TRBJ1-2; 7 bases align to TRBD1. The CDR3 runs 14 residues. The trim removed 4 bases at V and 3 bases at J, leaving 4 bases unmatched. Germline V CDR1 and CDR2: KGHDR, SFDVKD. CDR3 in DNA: TGTGCCACCAGTGACAACACAGGGGACTATGGCTACACCTTC. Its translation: CATSDNTGDYGYTF.

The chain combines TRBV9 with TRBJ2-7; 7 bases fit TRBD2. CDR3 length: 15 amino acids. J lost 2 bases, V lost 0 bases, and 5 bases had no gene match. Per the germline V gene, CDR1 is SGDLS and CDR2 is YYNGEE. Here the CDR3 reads CASSVAVGGAYEQYF. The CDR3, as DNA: TGTGCCAGCAGCGTAGCGGTTGGGGGGGCCTACGAGCAGTACTTC.

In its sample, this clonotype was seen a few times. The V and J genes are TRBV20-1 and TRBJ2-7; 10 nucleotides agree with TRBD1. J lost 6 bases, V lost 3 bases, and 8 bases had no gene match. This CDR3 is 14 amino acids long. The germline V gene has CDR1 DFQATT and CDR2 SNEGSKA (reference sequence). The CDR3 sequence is CSARRDRGMGEQYF. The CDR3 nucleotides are TGCAGTGCTAGGCGGGACAGGGGTATGGGCGAGCAGTACTTC.

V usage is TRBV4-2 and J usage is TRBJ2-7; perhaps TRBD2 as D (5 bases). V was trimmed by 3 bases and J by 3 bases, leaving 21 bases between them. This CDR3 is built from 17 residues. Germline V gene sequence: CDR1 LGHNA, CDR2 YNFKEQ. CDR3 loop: CASSHLLRGVPYYEQYF. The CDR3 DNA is TGTGCCAGCAGCCATCTACTTCGGGGAGTCCCTTACTACGAGCAGTACTTC.

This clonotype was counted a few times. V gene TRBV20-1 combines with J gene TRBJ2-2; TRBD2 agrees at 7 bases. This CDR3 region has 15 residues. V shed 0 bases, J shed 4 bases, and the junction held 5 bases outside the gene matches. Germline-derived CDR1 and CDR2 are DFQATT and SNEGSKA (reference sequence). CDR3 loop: CSARDSSGGTGELFF. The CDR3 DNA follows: TGCAGTGCTAGAGATTCTAGCGGAGGCACCGGGGAGCTGTTTTTT.

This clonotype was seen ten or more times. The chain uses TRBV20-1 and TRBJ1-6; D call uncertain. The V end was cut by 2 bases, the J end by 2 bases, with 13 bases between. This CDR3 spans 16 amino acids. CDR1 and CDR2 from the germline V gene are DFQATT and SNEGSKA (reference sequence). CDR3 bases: TGCAGTGCTAGATACCCGGGTGTCGCCTATAATTCACCCCTCCACTTT. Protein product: CSARYPGVAYNSPLHF.

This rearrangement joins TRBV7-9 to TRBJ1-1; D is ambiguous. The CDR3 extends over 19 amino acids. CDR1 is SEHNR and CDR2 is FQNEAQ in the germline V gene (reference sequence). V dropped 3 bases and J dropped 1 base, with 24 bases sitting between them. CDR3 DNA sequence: TGTGCCAGCAGCTTGTACAAAATCAAGGACGGTCCCGCGAACACTGAAGCTTTCTTT. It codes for CASSLYKIKDGPANTEAFF.

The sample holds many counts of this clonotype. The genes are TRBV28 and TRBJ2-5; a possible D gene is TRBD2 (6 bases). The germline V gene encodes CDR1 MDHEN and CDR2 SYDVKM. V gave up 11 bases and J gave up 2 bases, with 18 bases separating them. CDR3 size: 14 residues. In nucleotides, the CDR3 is TGTGCCGTCTACGGAGCGGGCTATCAAGAGACCCAGTACTTC. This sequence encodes CAVYGAGYQETQYF.

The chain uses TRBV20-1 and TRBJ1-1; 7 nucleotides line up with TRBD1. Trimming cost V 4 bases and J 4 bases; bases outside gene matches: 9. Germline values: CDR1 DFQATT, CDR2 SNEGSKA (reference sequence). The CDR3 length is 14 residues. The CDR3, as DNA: TGCAGTGCTAATAGGCAGGGGGGCGGCACTGAAGCTTTCTTT. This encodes CSANRQGGGTEAFF.

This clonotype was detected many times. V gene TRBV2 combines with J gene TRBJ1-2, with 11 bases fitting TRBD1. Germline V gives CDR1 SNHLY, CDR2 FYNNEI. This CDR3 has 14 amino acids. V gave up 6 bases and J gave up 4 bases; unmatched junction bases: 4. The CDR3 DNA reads TGTGCCAGCAGATGGGACAGGGGGATCTATGGCTACACCTTC. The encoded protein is CASRWDRGIYGYTF.

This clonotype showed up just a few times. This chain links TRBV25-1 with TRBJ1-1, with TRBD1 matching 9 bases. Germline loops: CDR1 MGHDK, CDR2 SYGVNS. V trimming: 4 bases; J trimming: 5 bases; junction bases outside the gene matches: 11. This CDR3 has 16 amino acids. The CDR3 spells CASSGPGQGIRTEAFF. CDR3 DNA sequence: TGTGCCAGCAGTGGACCCGGACAGGGGATTCGGACTGAAGCTTTCTTT.

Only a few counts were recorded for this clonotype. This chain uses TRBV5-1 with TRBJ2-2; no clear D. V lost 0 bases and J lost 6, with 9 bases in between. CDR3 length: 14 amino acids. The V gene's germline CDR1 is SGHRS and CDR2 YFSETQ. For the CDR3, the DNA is TGCGCCAGCAGCTTGGCCGTAAGCCCCGGGGAGCTGTTTTTT. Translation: CASSLAVSPGELFF.

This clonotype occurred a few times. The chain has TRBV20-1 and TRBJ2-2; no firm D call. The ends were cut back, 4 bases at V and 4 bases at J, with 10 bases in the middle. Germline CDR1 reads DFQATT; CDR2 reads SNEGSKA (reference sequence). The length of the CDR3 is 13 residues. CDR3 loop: CSATPGLTGELFF. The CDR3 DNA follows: TGCAGTGCTACCCCGGGCCTCACCGGGGAGCTGTTTTTT.

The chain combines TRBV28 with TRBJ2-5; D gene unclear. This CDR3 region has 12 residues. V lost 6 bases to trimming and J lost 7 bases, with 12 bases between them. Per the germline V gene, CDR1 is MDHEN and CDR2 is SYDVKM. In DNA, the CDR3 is TGTGCCAGCAGATCAGAACGAACGACCCAGTACTTC. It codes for CASRSERTTQYF. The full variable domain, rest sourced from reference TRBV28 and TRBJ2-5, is DVKVTQSSRYLVKRTGEKVFLECVQDMDHENMFWYRQDPGLGLRLIYFSYDVKMKEKGDIPEGYSVSREKKERFSLILESASTNQTSMYLCASRSERTTQYFGPGTRLLVL.

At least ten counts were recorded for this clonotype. The CDR3 here is CASSRERLAGGPNTGELFF. Here the CDR3 DNA reads TGTGCCAGTAGTCGGGAGAGACTAGCGGGGGGCCCGAACACCGGGGAGCTGTTTTTT. The chain uses TRBV19 and TRBJ2-2, with TRBD2 matching over 13 bases. Germline CDR1 LNHDA, CDR2 SQIVND (reference sequence). This CDR3 spans 19 amino acids. J was trimmed by 0 bases and V by 5 bases; bases with no gene match: 9. Supplemented by reference TRBV19 and TRBJ2-2, the full variable domain reads DGGITQSPKYLFRKEGQNVTLSCEQNLNHDAMYWYRQDPGQGLRLIYYSQIVNDFQKGDIAEGYSVSREKKESFPLTVTSAQKNPTAFYLCASSRERLAGGPNTGELFFGEGSRLTVL.

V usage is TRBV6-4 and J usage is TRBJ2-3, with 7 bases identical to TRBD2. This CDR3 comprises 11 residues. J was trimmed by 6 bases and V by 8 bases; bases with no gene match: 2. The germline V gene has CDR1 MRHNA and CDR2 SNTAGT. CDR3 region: CASRAGDTQYF. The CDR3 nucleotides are TGTGCCAGCCGAGCGGGGGATACGCAGTATTTT.

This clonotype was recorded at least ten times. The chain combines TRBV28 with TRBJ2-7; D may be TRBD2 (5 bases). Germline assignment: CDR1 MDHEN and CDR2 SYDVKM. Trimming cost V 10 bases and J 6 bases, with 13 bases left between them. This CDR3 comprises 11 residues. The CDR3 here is CATVEAFEQYF. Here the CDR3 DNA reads TGTGCCACCGTGGAGGCTTTCGAGCAGTACTTC.

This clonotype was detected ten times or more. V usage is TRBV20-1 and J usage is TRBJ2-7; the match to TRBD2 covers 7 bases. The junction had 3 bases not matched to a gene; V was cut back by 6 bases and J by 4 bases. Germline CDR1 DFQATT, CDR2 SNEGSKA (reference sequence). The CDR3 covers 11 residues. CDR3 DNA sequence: TGCAGTGCCACGCGGGGGTACGAGCAGTACTTC. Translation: CSATRGYEQYF.

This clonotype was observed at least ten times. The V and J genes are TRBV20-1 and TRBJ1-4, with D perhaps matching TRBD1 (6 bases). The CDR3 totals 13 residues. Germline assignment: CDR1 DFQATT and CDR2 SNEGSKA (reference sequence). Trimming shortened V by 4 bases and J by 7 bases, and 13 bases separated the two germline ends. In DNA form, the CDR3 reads TGCAGTGCTACAGGGGCGAACAGTGAAAAACTGTTTTTT. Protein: CSATGANSEKLFF.

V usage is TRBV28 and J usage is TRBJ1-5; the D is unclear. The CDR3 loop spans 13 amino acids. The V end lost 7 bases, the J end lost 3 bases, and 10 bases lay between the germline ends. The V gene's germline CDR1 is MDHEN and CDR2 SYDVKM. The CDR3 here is CASMEGTNQPQHF. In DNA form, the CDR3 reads TGTGCCAGCATGGAGGGCACCAATCAGCCCCAGCATTTT.

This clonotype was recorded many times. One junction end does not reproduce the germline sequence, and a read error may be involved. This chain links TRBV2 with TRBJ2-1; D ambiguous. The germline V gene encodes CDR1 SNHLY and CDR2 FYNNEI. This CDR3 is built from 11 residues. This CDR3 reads CASSENHNPLF. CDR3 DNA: TGTGCCAGCAGTGAAAACCATAACCCCCTCTTC.

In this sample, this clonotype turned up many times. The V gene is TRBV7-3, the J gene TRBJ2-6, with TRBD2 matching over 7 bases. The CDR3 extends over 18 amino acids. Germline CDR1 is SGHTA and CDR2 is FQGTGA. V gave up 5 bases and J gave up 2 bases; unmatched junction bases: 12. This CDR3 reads CASSPHGGGMAGANVLTF. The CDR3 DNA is TGTGCCAGCAGCCCCCATGGGGGGGGTATGGCTGGGGCCAACGTCCTGACTTTC.

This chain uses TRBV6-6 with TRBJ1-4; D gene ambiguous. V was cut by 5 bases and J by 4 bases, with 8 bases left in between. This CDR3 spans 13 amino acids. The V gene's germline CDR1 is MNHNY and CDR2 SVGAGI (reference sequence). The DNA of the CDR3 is TGTGCCAGCAGTAGCAGGTATAATGAAAAACTGTTTTTT. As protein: CASSSRYNEKLFF.